The clone carrying this T cell receptor beta chain has at least ten counts. Its target is not known. The length of the CDR3 is 15 residues. The germline CDR1 and CDR2 sequences are SEHNR and FQNEAQ (reference sequence). Trimming removed 2 bases from V and 5 bases from J; junction bases left unmatched: 8. This entry is derived from a study of Graves' ophthalmopathy and Graves' hyperthyroidism. Overall study findings and caveats: At about 70% sensitivity and about 72% specificity, the model predicted progression of the ophthalmopathy. Blood was where most expanded thyroid clonotypes above 0.001 frequency also turned up.

CDR3 regions of TCR beta were amplified from RNA transcripts. An opening RT-PCR round employed HTBI primers and preceded a second-round multiplex PCR. Each CDR3 protein is one row after TCRdb ran MiXCR on the multiplex PCR reads. The sample includes about 550,000 distinct CDR3 sequences, less than 40% of them seen just once. V usage is TRBV7-9 and J usage is TRBJ1-1; 7 bases fit TRBD1. This clonotype was obtained from an adult man with Graves' hyperthyroidism. The sequencing input was peripheral blood or thyroid tissue (not recorded which). The CDR3 loop reads CASSLQDRVGTEAFF. In DNA, the CDR3 is TGTGCCAGCAGCTTACAAGACAGGGTGGGAACTGAAGCTTTCTTT.